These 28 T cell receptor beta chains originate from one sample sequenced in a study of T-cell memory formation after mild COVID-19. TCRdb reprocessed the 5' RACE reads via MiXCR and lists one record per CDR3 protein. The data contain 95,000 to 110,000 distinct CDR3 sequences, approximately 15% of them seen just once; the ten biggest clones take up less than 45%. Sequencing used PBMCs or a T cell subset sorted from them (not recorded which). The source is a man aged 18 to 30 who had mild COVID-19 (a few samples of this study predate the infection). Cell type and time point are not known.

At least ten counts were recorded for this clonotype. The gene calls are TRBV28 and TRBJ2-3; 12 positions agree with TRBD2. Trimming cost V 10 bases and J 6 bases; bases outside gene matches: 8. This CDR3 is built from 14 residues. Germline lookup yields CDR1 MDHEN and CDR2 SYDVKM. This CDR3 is CATGLAGGRDTQYF. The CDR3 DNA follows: TGTGCCACCGGTCTAGCGGGGGGGCGGGATACGCAGTATTTT.

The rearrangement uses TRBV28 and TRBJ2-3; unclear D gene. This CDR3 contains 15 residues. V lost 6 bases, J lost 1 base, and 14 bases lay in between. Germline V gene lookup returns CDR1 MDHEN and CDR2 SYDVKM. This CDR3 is CASRWTPGGTDTQYF. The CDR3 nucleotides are TGTGCCAGCAGGTGGACCCCGGGCGGCACAGATACGCAGTATTTT.

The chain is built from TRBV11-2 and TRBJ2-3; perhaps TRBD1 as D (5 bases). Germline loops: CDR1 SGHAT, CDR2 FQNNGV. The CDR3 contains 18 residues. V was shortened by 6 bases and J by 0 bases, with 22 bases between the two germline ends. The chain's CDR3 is CASRLQALPIPSTDTQYF. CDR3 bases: TGTGCCAGCAGGTTACAGGCTCTTCCAATCCCTAGCACAGATACGCAGTATTTT.

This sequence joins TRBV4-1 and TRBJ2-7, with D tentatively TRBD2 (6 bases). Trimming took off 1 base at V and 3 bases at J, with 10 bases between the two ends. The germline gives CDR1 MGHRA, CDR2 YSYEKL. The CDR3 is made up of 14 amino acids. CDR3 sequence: CASSQGTGDYEQYF. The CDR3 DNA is TGCGCCAGCAGCCAAGGGACGGGGGACTACGAGCAGTACTTC.

As DNA, the CDR3 is TGTGCCAGCAACCCGATGCGGGGGAACACTGAAGCTTTCTTT. Protein: CASNPMRGNTEAFF. The chain combines TRBV5-5 with TRBJ1-1; no definite D call. Germline CDR1 is SGHKS and CDR2 is YYEKEE (reference sequence). Trimming left V 6 bases short and J 1 base short, with 13 bases between. This CDR3 has 14 amino acids. Using reference TRBV5-5 and TRBJ1-1 for the parts outside the CDR3, the full variable domain is DAGVTQSPTHLIKTRGQQVTLRCSPISGHKSVSWYQQVLGQGPQFIFQYYEKEERGRGNFPDRFSARQFPNYSSELNVNALLLGDSALYLCASNPMRGNTEAFFGQGTRLTVV.

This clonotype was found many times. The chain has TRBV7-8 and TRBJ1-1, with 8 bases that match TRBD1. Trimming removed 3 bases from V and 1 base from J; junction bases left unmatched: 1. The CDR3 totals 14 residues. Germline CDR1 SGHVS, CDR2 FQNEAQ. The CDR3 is CASSFTGGNTEAFF. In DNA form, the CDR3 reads TGTGCCAGCAGCTTTACAGGGGGGAACACTGAAGCTTTCTTT.

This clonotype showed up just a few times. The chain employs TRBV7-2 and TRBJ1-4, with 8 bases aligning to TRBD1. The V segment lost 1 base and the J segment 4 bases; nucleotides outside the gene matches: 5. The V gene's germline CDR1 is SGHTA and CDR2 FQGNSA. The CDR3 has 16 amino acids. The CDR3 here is CASSLGQGSVNEKLFF. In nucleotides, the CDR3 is TGTGCCAGCAGCTTAGGACAGGGGTCGGTTAATGAAAAACTGTTTTTT.

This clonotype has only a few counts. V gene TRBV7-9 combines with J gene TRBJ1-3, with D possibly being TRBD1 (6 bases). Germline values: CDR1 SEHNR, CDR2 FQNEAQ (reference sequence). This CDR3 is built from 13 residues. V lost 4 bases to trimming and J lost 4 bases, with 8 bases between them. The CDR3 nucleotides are TGTGCCAGCAGCTCAGGACAGGGAAACACCATATATTTT. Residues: CASSSGQGNTIYF.

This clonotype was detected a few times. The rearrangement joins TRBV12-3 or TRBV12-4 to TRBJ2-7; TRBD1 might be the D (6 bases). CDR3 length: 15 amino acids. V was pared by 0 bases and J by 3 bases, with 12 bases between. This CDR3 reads CASSLAPDRIYEQYF. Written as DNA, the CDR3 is TGTGCCAGCAGTTTAGCGCCGGACAGAATCTACGAGCAGTACTTC.

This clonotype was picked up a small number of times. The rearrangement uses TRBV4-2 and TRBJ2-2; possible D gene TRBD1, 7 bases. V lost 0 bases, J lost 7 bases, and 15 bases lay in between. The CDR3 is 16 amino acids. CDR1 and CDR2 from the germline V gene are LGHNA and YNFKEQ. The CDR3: CASSQDRRGRIGELFF. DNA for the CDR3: TGTGCCAGCAGCCAAGATAGGAGGGGGCGCATCGGGGAGCTGTTTTTT.

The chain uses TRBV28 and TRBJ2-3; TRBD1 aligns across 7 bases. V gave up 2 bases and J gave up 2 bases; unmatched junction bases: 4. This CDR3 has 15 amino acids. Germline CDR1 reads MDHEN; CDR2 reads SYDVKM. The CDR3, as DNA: TGTGCCAGCAGTTTAACCGACAGGGCCACAGATACGCAGTATTTT. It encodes CASSLTDRATDTQYF.

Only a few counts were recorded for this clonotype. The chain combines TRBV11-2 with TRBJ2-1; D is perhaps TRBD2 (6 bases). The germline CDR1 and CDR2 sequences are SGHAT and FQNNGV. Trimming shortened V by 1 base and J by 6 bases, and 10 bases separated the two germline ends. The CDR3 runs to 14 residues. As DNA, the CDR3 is TGTGCCAGCAGCTTAGGGGGGGACTTCAATGAGCAGTTCTTC. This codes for CASSLGGDFNEQFF.

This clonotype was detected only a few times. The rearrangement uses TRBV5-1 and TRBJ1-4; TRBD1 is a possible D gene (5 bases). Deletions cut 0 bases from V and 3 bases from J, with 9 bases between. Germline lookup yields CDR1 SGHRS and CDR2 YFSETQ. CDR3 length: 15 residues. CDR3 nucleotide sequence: TGCGCCAGCAGCTTGGCGACAGAACCTAATGAAAAACTGTTTTTT. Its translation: CASSLATEPNEKLFF.

CDR3 nucleotides: TGTGCCAGCAGGGAGCTGGACAGGGGGTACCAAGAGACCCAGTACTTC. Encoded protein: CASRELDRGYQETQYF. The chain couples TRBV6-1 to TRBJ2-5; 10 nucleotides align to TRBD1. This CDR3 is built from 16 residues. From germline, CDR1 is MNHNS and CDR2 SASEGT. Trimming took 6 bases from V and 0 from J; bases not matched to a gene: 7.

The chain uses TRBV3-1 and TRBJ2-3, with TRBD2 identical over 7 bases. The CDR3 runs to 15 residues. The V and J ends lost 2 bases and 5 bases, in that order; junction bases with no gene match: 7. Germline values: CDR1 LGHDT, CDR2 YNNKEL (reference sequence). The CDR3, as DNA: TGTGCCAGCAGCCAAACGGCTAGCGGAAAAGATACGCAGTATTTT. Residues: CASSQTASGKDTQYF.

The CDR3 is CASSEARTGVRPGYTF. CDR3 sequence (DNA): TGTGCCAGCAGTGAAGCCCGGACAGGGGTCCGGCCTGGCTACACCTTC. This sequence joins TRBV2 and TRBJ1-2; the match to TRBD1 covers 9 bases. V lost 0 bases, J lost 7 bases, and 9 bases stayed unmatched. The germline V gene encodes CDR1 SNHLY and CDR2 FYNNEI. The CDR3 spans 16 residues.

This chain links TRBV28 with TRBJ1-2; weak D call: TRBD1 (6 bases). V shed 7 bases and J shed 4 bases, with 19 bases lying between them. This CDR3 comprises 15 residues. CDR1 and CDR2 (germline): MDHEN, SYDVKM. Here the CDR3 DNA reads TGTGCCAGCACCACCCTGGGGGCGCGAGGCTATGGCTACACCTTC. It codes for CASTTLGARGYGYTF.

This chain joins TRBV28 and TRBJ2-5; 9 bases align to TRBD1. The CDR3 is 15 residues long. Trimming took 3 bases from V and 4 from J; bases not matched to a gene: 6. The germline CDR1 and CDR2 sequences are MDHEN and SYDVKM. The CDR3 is CASSFRDRVLETQYF. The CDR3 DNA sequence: TGTGCCAGCAGTTTCCGGGACAGGGTCCTAGAGACCCAGTACTTC.

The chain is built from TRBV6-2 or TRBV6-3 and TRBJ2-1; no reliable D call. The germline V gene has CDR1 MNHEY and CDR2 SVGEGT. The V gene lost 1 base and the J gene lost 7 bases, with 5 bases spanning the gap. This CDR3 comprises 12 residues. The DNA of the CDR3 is TGTGCCAGCAGTTACTATTGGAATGAGCAGTTCTTC. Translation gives CASSYYWNEQFF.

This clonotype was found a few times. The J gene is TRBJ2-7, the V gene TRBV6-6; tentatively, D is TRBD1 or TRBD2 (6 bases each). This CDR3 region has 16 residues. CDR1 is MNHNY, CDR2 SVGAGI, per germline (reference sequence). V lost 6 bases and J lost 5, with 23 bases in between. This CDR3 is CASRGPGAPNPDEQYV. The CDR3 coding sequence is TGTGCCAGCAGGGGCCCGGGGGCCCCCAACCCAGACGAGCAGTACGTC.

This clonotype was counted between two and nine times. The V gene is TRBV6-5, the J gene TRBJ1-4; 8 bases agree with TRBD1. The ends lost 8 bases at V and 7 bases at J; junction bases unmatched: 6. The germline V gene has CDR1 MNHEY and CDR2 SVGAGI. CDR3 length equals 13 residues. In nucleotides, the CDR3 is TGTGCCAGCGGACAGGGTTGGGGTGAAAAACTGTTTTTT. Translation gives CASGQGWGEKLFF.

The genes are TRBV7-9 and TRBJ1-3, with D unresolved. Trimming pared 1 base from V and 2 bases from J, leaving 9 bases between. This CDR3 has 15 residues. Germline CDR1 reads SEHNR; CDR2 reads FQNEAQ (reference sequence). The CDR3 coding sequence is TGTGCCAGCAGCTTAGTTGGGATCCCTGGAAACACCATATATTTT. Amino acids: CASSLVGIPGNTIYF.

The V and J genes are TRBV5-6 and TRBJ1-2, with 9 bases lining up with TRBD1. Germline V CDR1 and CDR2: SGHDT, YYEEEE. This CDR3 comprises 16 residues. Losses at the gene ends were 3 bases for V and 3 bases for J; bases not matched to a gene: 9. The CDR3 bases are TGTGCCAGCAGCTACCCCTTTGGGGACAGGGACTATGGCTACACCTTC. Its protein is CASSYPFGDRDYGYTF.

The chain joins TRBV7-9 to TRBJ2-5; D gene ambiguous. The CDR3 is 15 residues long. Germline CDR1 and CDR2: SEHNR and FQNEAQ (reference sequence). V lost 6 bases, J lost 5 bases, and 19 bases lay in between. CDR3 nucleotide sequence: TGTGCCAGCAGGACCCTAAAATATGCGGCGGAGACCCAGTACTTC. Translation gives CASRTLKYAAETQYF.

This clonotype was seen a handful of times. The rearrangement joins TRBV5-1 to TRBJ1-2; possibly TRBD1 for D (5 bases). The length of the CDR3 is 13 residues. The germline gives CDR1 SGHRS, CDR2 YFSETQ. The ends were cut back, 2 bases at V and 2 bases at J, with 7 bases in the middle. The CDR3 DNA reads TGCGCCAGCAGCTTTGCAGGGAACTATGGCTACACCTTC. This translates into CASSFAGNYGYTF.

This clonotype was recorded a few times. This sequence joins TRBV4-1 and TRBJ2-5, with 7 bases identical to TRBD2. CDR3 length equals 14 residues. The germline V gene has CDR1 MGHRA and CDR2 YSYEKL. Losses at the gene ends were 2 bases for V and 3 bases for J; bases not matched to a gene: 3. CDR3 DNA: TGCGCCAGCAGCCAATTGGGGGGGGAAGAGACCCAGTACTTC. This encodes CASSQLGGEETQYF.

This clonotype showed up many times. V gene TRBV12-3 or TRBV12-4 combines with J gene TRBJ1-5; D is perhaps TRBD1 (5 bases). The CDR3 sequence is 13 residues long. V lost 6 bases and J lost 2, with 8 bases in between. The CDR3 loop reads CASSPGGNQPQHF. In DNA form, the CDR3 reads TGTGCCAGCAGCCCGGGGGGCAATCAGCCCCAGCATTTT.

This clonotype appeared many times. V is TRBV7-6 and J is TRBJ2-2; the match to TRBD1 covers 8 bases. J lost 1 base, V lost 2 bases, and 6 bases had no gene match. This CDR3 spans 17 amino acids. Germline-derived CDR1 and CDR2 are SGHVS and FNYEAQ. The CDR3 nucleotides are TGTGCCAGCAGCTTACCAATAGGGACAGGGAACACCGGGGAGCTGTTTTTT. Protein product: CASSLPIGTGNTGELFF.